The next 10 T cell receptor beta chains were all read from a single sample in a study of cytomegalovirus exposure and HLA in healthy donors. Both 60 Vbeta primers and 13 Jbeta primers went into the PCR. Sequencing was performed with immunoSEQ multiplex PCR; in TCRdb, only in-frame clones are kept and a portion is missing. The data hold tens of thousands of clones, with around three quarters observed a single time. Material: PBMCs. These receptors originate from a man aged 35 to 55 in good health and CMV-seronegative.

This clone was recorded only once. The chain's CDR3 is CASSLNGGTSYEQYF. CDR3 bases: TGTGCCAGCAGTTTAAATGGGGGGACCTCCTACGAGCAGTACTTC. V is TRBV27 and J is TRBJ2-7, with D possibly TRBD2 on 6 matching bases. Between the trimmed V and J ends, which lost 2 bases and 0 bases, there was a span of 11 bases. The length of the CDR3 is 15 residues. Germline-derived CDR1 and CDR2 are MNHEY and SMNVEV (reference sequence).

The chain employs TRBV27 and TRBJ2-7, with a possible D match to TRBD2 (6 bases). The CDR3 totals 15 residues. V was clipped by 5 bases and J by 3 bases, with 17 bases between them. CDR1 and CDR2 from the germline V gene are MNHEY and SMNVEV (reference sequence). CDR3 sequence: CASSPSHSGGYEQYF. CDR3 DNA: TGTGCCAGCAGTCCTAGTCATAGCGGAGGCTACGAGCAGTACTTC.

This chain joins TRBV6-6 and TRBJ1-5; a weak D match, TRBD1 (6 bases). Per germline, CDR1 MNHNY and CDR2 SVGAGI (reference sequence). The CDR3 is 16 residues long. V dropped 4 bases and J dropped 1 base, with 14 bases sitting between them. The CDR3 DNA sequence: TGTGCCAGCAGTTCAAAAGGGGGTACAAGCAATCAGCCCCAGCATTTT. This encodes CASSSKGGTSNQPQHF.

The gene calls are TRBV6-5 and TRBJ2-7; 7 nucleotides agree with TRBD1. Germline loops: CDR1 MNHEY, CDR2 SVGAGI. V lost 6 bases and J lost 5; bases outside the gene matches: 7. The CDR3 runs to 13 residues. In nucleotides, the CDR3 is TGTGCCAGCAGCCGTACAGGGGTCGACGAGCAGTACTTC. Residues: CASSRTGVDEQYF.

The J gene is TRBJ2-3, the V gene TRBV5-1; possible D gene TRBD1, 6 bases. The CDR3 consists of 15 residues. With 1 base removed from V and 3 bases from J, the gap between germline ends came to 12 bases. Germline V CDR1 and CDR2: SGHRS, YFSETQ. CDR3: CASSLIGGSTDTQYF. The CDR3 DNA sequence: TGCGCCAGCAGCTTGATTGGGGGCTCTACAGATACGCAGTATTTT. The whole variable domain, remainder taken from reference TRBV5-1 and TRBJ2-3, is KAGVTQTPRYLIKTRGQQVTLSCSPISGHRSVSWYQQTPGQGLQFLFEYFSETQRNKGNFPGRFSGRQFSNSRSEMNVSTLELGDSALYLCASSLIGGSTDTQYFGPGTRLTVL.

The chain joins TRBV5-4 to TRBJ2-5; 7 nucleotides align to TRBD2. Germline CDR1 reads SGHNT; CDR2 reads YYREEE (reference sequence). CDR3 length: 15 amino acids. V shed 0 bases and J 5 bases; nucleotides not matched to a gene: 7. The CDR3 sequence: CASSLAGQGGETQYF. The CDR3 DNA follows: TGTGCCAGCAGCTTGGCGGGGCAGGGAGGGGAGACCCAGTACTTC.

The V gene is TRBV7-9, the J gene TRBJ1-1; D ambiguous. This CDR3 is 11 amino acids long. V lost 1 base, J lost 7 bases, and 4 bases lay in between. Germline CDR1 and CDR2: SEHNR and FQNEAQ (reference sequence). This CDR3 is CASSLGHEAFF. CDR3 DNA: TGTGCCAGCAGCTTAGGACATGAAGCTTTCTTT.

The chain has TRBV30 and TRBJ1-5; D is uncertain. The germline V gene encodes CDR1 GTSNPN and CDR2 SVGIG (reference sequence). Between the trimmed V and J ends, which lost 1 base and 8 bases, there was a span of 15 bases. The CDR3 sequence is 14 residues long. CDR3 protein: CAWSARGLDEPQHF. CDR3 bases: TGTGCCTGGAGTGCTCGAGGGCTTGACGAGCCCCAGCATTTT.

The count of this clone is one. The junction and the germline gene differ at one end; a read error may be behind it. The J gene is TRBJ1-4, the V gene TRBV7-9, with D unresolved. CDR1 and CDR2 (germline): SEHNR, FQNEAQ (reference sequence). There are 12 residues in the CDR3. This CDR3 reads CSSSPSNEKLFF. The CDR3 nucleotides are TGTTCCAGCAGCCCCTCCAATGAAAAACTGTTTTTT.

V gene TRBV6-5 combines with J gene TRBJ1-1; D perhaps matches TRBD1 (5 bases). The CDR3 totals 14 residues. Germline V gene data show CDR1 as MNHEY and CDR2 as SVGAGI. V gave up 7 bases and J gave up 0 bases, with 12 bases separating them. CDR3 DNA sequence: TGTGCCAGCATCTCCCGGGGGTTGAACACTGAAGCTTTCTTT. Its protein product is CASISRGLNTEAFF.